This entry lists 17 T cell receptor beta chains sequenced from one sample in a study of identifying expanded T cells in peripheral blood. Method: immunoSEQ multiplex PCR; TCRdb's copy keeps in-frame clones and lacks some. The sample consists of about 52,000 clones, roughly 82% of them appearing once. The sequenced sample consisted of blood. The receptors stem from a person between 18 and 75 years old in good health.

This sequence joins TRBV12-5 and TRBJ2-3, with 10 positions matching TRBD2. This CDR3 has 19 residues. Germline loops: CDR1 LGHNT, CDR2 FRNRAP. Trimming at V came to 2 bases and at J to 4 bases, leaving 15 bases not matched to a gene. The CDR3 loop is CASGLLVGNSGRFADTQYF. In DNA form, the CDR3 reads TGTGCTAGTGGTTTGCTGGTGGGTAATAGCGGGAGGTTCGCAGATACGCAGTATTTT.

V and J are TRBV5-5 and TRBJ1-2; tentative D call: TRBD1 (5 bases). This CDR3 region has 13 residues. V lost 5 bases and J 8 bases, leaving 16 bases between the germline ends. The germline V gene encodes CDR1 SGHKS and CDR2 YYEKEE (reference sequence). CDR3: CASRPGTFWGYTF. Written as DNA, the CDR3 is TGTGCCAGCAGGCCCGGGACTTTTTGGGGCTACACCTTC.

The rearrangement joins TRBV7-2 to TRBJ1-3, with TRBD1 identical over 7 bases. The CDR3 consists of 14 residues. Germline trimming cut 4 bases from V and 2 bases from J; bases unmatched to any gene: 2. The V gene's germline CDR1 is SGHTA and CDR2 FQGNSA. The CDR3: CASSSGQPGNTIYF. CDR3 DNA sequence: TGTGCCAGCAGCTCGGGACAGCCTGGAAACACCATATATTTT.

The rearrangement uses TRBV19 and TRBJ1-2; maybe TRBD1 (5 bases). The germline gives CDR1 LNHDA, CDR2 SQIVND (reference sequence). The CDR3 runs 16 residues. Trimming pared 7 bases from V and 0 bases from J, leaving 18 bases between. CDR3 residues: CASKGSTGPTNYGYTF. In nucleotides, the CDR3 is TGTGCCAGTAAGGGATCCACGGGGCCAACTAACTATGGCTACACCTTC.

The chain links TRBV7-9 to TRBJ1-1; 8 nucleotides match TRBD1. CDR1 SEHNR and CDR2 FQNEAQ come from the germline V gene (reference sequence). The CDR3 has 18 amino acids. The trim removed 7 bases at V and 0 bases at J, leaving 16 bases unmatched. CDR3 sequence reads: CASNKLEPGQGVNTEAFF. The DNA of the CDR3 is TGTGCCAGCAACAAACTCGAACCCGGACAGGGAGTGAACACTGAAGCTTTCTTT. Based on the CDR3 plus reference TRBV7-9 and TRBJ1-1, the full variable domain is DTGVSQNPRHKITKRGQNVTFRCDPISEHNRLYWYRQTLGQGPEFLTYFQNEAQLEKSRLLSDRFSAERPKGSFSTLEIQRTEQGDSAMYLCASNKLEPGQGVNTEAFFGQGTRLTVV.

This clone appeared once. The rearrangement links TRBV25-1 to TRBJ1-4; D unresolved. The CDR3 extends over 13 amino acids. V gave up 6 bases and J gave up 4 bases, with 9 bases separating them. The V gene's germline CDR1 is MGHDK and CDR2 SYGVNS. The CDR3 sequence: CASSRKGNEKLFF. The CDR3 DNA is TGTGCCAGCAGCCGGAAGGGTAATGAAAAACTGTTTTTT.

This clone came up once. The chain couples TRBV19 to TRBJ1-3; D remains unclear. The CDR3 totals 15 residues. V dropped 4 bases and J dropped 2 bases, with 12 bases sitting between them. Per the germline V gene, CDR1 is LNHDA and CDR2 is SQIVND (reference sequence). CDR3 sequence: CASSTTGGAGNTIYF. The CDR3 DNA sequence: TGTGCCAGTAGTACCACGGGCGGGGCTGGAAACACCATATATTTT. Together with reference TRBV19 and TRBJ1-3, the CDR3 gives the full variable domain: DGGITQSPKYLFRKEGQNVTLSCEQNLNHDAMYWYRQDPGQGLRLIYYSQIVNDFQKGDIAEGYSVSREKKESFPLTVTSAQKNPTAFYLCASSTTGGAGNTIYFGEGSWLTVV.

This chain connects TRBV7-2 to TRBJ2-2; maybe TRBD2 (6 bases). Germline CDR1 and CDR2: SGHTA and FQGNSA. V lost 5 bases and J lost 1, with 17 bases in between. The CDR3 has 17 amino acids. The CDR3 region is CASSPGTARGNTGELFF. CDR3 sequence (DNA): TGTGCCAGCAGCCCGGGGACTGCGCGGGGGAACACCGGGGAGCTGTTTTTT.

The J gene is TRBJ2-7, the V gene TRBV6-5; D is uncertain. Germline V CDR1 and CDR2: MNHEY, SVGAGI. The ends were cut back, 5 bases at V and 3 bases at J, with 14 bases in the middle. The CDR3 contains 14 residues. The CDR3 nucleotides are TGTGCCAGCAGTCAGTCGACCCCGGGCTACGAGCAGTACGTC. Protein: CASSQSTPGYEQYV.

This sequence joins TRBV5-1 and TRBJ1-1; possible D gene TRBD1, 6 bases. V lost 3 bases, J lost 6 bases, and 15 bases lay in between. From germline, CDR1 is SGHRS and CDR2 YFSETQ. CDR3 length: 14 residues. In nucleotides, the CDR3 is TGCGCCAGCAGCTACCCCGGGAAGGGGGCTGAAGCTTTCTTT. Translating it yields CASSYPGKGAEAFF.

The chain carries TRBV2 and TRBJ1-6; tentative D call: TRBD1 (5 bases). V lost 6 bases to trimming and J lost 5 bases, with 11 bases between them. Germline V gene data show CDR1 as SNHLY and CDR2 as FYNNEI. The CDR3 contains 14 residues. The CDR3 DNA follows: TGTGCCAGCAGGGGGACGGCGGATAATTCACCCCTCCACTTT. Its translation: CASRGTADNSPLHF.

For this clone: The junction does not match germline at one end; this may be a read error. The gene calls are TRBV27 and TRBJ2-6; no clear D gene. CDR1 MNHEY and CDR2 SMNVEV come from the germline V gene (reference sequence). The CDR3 is 16 amino acids. The CDR3 bases are TGTGCCAGCCGTTTTGCCCCAGGACCTGGGGCCAACGTCCTGACTTTC. This gives the protein CASRFAPGPGANVLTF. The whole variable domain, remainder taken from reference TRBV27 and TRBJ2-6, is EAQVTQNPRYLITVTGKKLTVTCSQNMNHEYMSWYRQDPGLGLRQIYYSMNVEVTDKGDVPEGYKVSRKEKRNFPLILESPSPNQTSLYFCASRFAPGPGANVLTFGAGSRLTVL.

The chain recombines TRBV6-1 with TRBJ1-4; D possibly corresponds to TRBD1 (6 bases). The V and J ends lost 2 bases and 5 bases respectively, with 12 bases between them. The CDR3 contains 15 residues. Germline CDR1 reads MNHNS; CDR2 reads SASEGT. CDR3 bases: TGTGCCAGCAGTGAAAGAGGGGGGCCCAATGAAAAACTGTTTTTT. This encodes CASSERGGPNEKLFF.

The chain combines TRBV19 with TRBJ1-1; the match to TRBD1 covers 7 bases. With V trimmed by 6 bases and J by 0 bases, 4 bases remained unmatched. The CDR3 spans 14 residues. Germline CDR1 LNHDA, CDR2 SQIVND (reference sequence). Here the CDR3 reads CASRQQGMNTEAFF. CDR3 bases: TGTGCCAGTAGACAACAGGGGATGAACACTGAAGCTTTCTTT.

J is TRBJ2-7 and V is TRBV9; D is possibly TRBD1 or TRBD2 (6 bases each). Trimming removed 4 bases at V and 4 bases at J, with 24 bases between. CDR1 and CDR2 from the germline V gene are SGDLS and YYNGEE. This CDR3 is built from 17 residues. The CDR3 spells CASSPEGGTPSGYEQYV. The CDR3 DNA reads as TGTGCCAGCAGCCCAGAAGGGGGGACACCGTCGGGGTACGAGCAGTACGTC.

The chain joins TRBV5-5 to TRBJ1-4, with TRBD1 matching over 9 bases. This CDR3 is built from 14 residues. The germline gives CDR1 SGHKS, CDR2 YYEKEE (reference sequence). After removal of 3 bases from V and 7 bases from J, the junction contained 4 bases not matched to a gene. In nucleotides, the CDR3 is TGTGCCAGCAGCTCGGGACAGGGAGGTGAAAAACTGTTTTTT. It codes for CASSSGQGGEKLFF.

The rearrangement joins TRBV6-6 to TRBJ2-2; D is ambiguous. Looked up from germline, CDR1 is MNHNY and CDR2 is SVGAGI (reference sequence). V lost 2 bases and J lost 6, with 4 bases in between. There are 12 residues in the CDR3. CDR3 bases: TGTGCCAGCAGTTACGGTGCCGGGGAGCTGTTTTTT. Amino acids: CASSYGAGELFF.